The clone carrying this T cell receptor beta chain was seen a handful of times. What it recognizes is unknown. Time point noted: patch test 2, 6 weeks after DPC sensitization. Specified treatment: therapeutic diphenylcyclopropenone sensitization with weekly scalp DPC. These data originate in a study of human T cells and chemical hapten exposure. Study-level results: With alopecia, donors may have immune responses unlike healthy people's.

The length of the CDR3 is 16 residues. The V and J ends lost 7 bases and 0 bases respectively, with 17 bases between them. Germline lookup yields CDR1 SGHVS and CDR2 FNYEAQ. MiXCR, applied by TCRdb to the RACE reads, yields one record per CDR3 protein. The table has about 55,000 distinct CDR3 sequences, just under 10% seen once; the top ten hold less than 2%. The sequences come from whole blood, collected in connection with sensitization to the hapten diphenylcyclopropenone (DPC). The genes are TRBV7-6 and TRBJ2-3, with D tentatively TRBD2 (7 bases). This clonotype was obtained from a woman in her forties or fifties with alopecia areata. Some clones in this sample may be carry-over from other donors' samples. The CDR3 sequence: CASTPQGGGSTDTQYF. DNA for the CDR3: TGTGCCAGCACCCCCCAAGGGGGGGGTAGCACAGATACGCAGTATTTT.